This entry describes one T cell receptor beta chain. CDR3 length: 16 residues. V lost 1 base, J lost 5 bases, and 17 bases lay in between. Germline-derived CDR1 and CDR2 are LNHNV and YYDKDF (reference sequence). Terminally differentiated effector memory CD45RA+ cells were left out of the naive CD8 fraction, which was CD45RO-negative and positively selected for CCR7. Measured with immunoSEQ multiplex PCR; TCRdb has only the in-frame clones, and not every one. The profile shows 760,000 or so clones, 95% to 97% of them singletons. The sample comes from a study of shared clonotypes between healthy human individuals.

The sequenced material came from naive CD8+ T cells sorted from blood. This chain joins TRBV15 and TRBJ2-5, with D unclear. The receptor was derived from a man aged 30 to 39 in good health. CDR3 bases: TGTGCCACCAGCAGAGTCTTTACCACTATTCAGGAGACCCAGTACTTC. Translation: CATSRVFTTIQETQYF.